What follows are 19 T cell receptor beta chains derived from one specimen sequenced in a study of blood T cell repertoires in COVID-19. TCRdb's table, derived via immunoSEQ multiplex PCR, lists solely in-frame clones and lacks some. This repertoire shows 55,000 to 75,000 clones, 70% to 75% found once; its top ten account for over 20%. Sequenced material: peripheral blood. These receptors all come from a man aged 55-75 years with acute or convalescent COVID-19.

The rearrangement links TRBV27 to TRBJ1-2; 7 nucleotides line up with TRBD1. Germline trimming cut 5 bases from V and 0 bases from J; bases unmatched to any gene: 3. This CDR3 has 14 residues. CDR1 and CDR2 from the germline V gene are MNHEY and SMNVEV (reference sequence). CDR3 sequence (DNA): TGTGCCAGCAGTCGGGACAGCCCTAACTATGGCTACACCTTC. Its translation: CASSRDSPNYGYTF.

V usage is TRBV7-9 and J usage is TRBJ2-2, with no clear D. The V end was cut by 6 bases, the J end by 1 base, with 9 bases between. This CDR3 spans 14 amino acids. Germline CDR1 SEHNR, CDR2 FQNEAQ (reference sequence). The CDR3 nucleotides read TGTGCCAGCAGGGAAACAGTGAACACCGGGGAGCTGTTTTTT. This gives the protein CASRETVNTGELFF. The whole variable domain, remainder taken from reference TRBV7-9 and TRBJ2-2, is DTGVSQNPRHKITKRGQNVTFRCDPISEHNRLYWYRQTLGQGPEFLTYFQNEAQLEKSRLLSDRFSAERPKGSFSTLEIQRTEQGDSAMYLCASRETVNTGELFFGEGSRLTVL.

This chain connects TRBV5-1 to TRBJ2-7; TRBD1 aligns across 8 bases. The ends lost 0 bases at V and 1 base at J; junction bases unmatched: 6. CDR1 is SGHRS, CDR2 YFSETQ, per germline. The CDR3 loop spans 16 amino acids. CDR3 coding DNA: TGCGCCAGCAGCTTGGGCCCGACAGGGGTTTCCTACGAGCAGTACTTC. Encoded protein: CASSLGPTGVSYEQYF.

The V call is TRBV6-5, the J call TRBJ2-3; D not resolved. The CDR3 has 15 residues. Germline-derived CDR1 and CDR2 are MNHEY and SVGAGI. V lost 5 bases and J 0 bases, leaving 12 bases between the germline ends. The CDR3 sequence is CASSTLERSTDTQYF. CDR3 DNA: TGTGCCAGCAGTACCCTAGAGCGTAGCACAGATACGCAGTATTTT.

The chain couples TRBV6-1 to TRBJ2-7, with 9 positions matching TRBD1. The ends lost 1 base at V and 6 bases at J; junction bases unmatched: 10. Looked up from germline, CDR1 is MNHNS and CDR2 is SASEGT. This CDR3 spans 16 amino acids. The CDR3 region is CASSEVYDGTGTEQYF. CDR3 nucleotide sequence: TGTGCCAGCAGTGAAGTGTACGATGGGACAGGGACCGAGCAGTACTTC.

This clone came up many times. V and J are TRBV19 and TRBJ2-5; D gene ambiguous. In germline, CDR1 is LNHDA, CDR2 SQIVND (reference sequence). V gave up 7 bases and J gave up 8 bases, with 17 bases separating them. The CDR3 loop spans 13 amino acids. CDR3 coding DNA: TGTGCCAGTAATAACCCTTCGGTTCCTACCCAGTACTTC. It is translated as CASNNPSVPTQYF.

This clone was counted once. The rearrangement links TRBV7-6 to TRBJ2-5, with a possible D match to TRBD2 (6 bases). Germline lookup yields CDR1 SGHVS and CDR2 FNYEAQ. V was clipped by 0 bases and J by 1 base, with 9 bases between them. The CDR3 is 15 amino acids. CDR3 bases: TGTGCCAGCAGCTTAGCGGAGGGCATCCAAGAGACCCAGTACTTC. The encoded protein is CASSLAEGIQETQYF.

The chain couples TRBV6-6 to TRBJ1-5, with TRBD1 as a possible D gene (6 bases). The CDR3 is made up of 15 amino acids. V lost 5 bases to trimming and J lost 5 bases, with 16 bases between them. Germline V CDR1 and CDR2: MNHNY, SVGAGI (reference sequence). The CDR3 region has the DNA TGTGCCAGCAGTCAAACCGGGACACAAGATCAGCCCCAGCATTTT. Translation: CASSQTGTQDQPQHF.

This clone has only a few counts. Compared with germline, one end of the junction differs, possibly owing to a read error. The chain links TRBV18 to TRBJ1-1; D unclear. The CDR3 covers 13 residues. CDR1 and CDR2 (germline): KGHSH, LQKENI. The CDR3 reads CASSPSPNSEAFF. CDR3 bases: TGTGCCAGCTCACCATCCCCGAACAGTGAAGCTTTCTTT.

The chain couples TRBV24-1 to TRBJ2-3; possibly TRBD2 for D (6 bases). Deletions cut 1 base from V and 0 bases from J, with 10 bases between. The germline V gene encodes CDR1 KGHDR and CDR2 SFDVKD. The CDR3 is made up of 16 amino acids. The CDR3 nucleotides are TGTGCCACCAGTGATTTAGAGGGGACTAGCACAGATACGCAGTATTTT. Encoded protein: CATSDLEGTSTDTQYF.

Only a few counts were recorded for this clone. This rearrangement joins TRBV4-1 to TRBJ1-6; D gene unclear. This CDR3 is 15 amino acids long. Trimming stripped 0 bases from V and 7 bases from J, with 10 bases between. In germline, CDR1 is MGHRA, CDR2 YSYEKL. The CDR3 sequence is CASSQDPGVNSPLHF. The CDR3 DNA reads as TGCGCCAGCAGCCAAGACCCGGGAGTGAATTCACCCCTCCACTTT.

The gene calls are TRBV23-1 and TRBJ2-5; TRBD2 might be the D (6 bases). TRBV23-1 is an open reading frame, and its role is uncertain. V dropped 0 bases and J dropped 5 bases, with 16 bases sitting between them. The CDR3 runs 16 residues. CDR3 DNA: TGCGCCAGCAGTCAATCGATTTGGGACTGGGAGGAGACCCAGTACTTC. Translating it yields CASSQSIWDWEETQYF.

The CDR3 DNA reads TGTGCCAGCAGCACCAGGATCAAGGAAAAACTGTTTTTT. Its protein product is CASSTRIKEKLFF. V gene TRBV21-1 combines with J gene TRBJ1-4; the table's D gene call, TRBD1, was not cross checked with the DNA. TRBV21-1 is given as a pseudogene. The CDR3 extends over 13 amino acids.

CDR3 nucleotide sequence: TGCGCCAGCAATTCCCTCGGTTCACCCCTCCACTTT. It yields the protein CASNSLGSPLHF. The chain combines TRBV4-1 with TRBJ1-6; D gene uncertain. With 7 bases removed from V and 9 bases from J, the gap between germline ends came to 10 bases. This CDR3 is built from 12 residues. Germline V gene data show CDR1 as MGHRA and CDR2 as YSYEKL.

This clone was counted once. The V call is TRBV28, the J call TRBJ1-4, with D possibly being TRBD1 (5 bases). Germline-derived CDR1 and CDR2 are MDHEN and SYDVKM. V dropped 4 bases and J dropped 7 bases, with 13 bases sitting between them. The CDR3 extends over 14 amino acids. CDR3 sequence reads: CASSSSTGGEKLFF. The CDR3 DNA sequence: TGTGCCAGCAGTTCCTCGACGGGGGGTGAAAAACTGTTTTTT.

In the case of this clone: A read error may account for a junction end that differs from germline. The CDR3 loop is CAKGTRGYDEQFF. The CDR3 DNA follows: TGTGCCAAAGGGACTCGAGGCTACGATGAGCAGTTCTTC. The chain links TRBV5-8 to TRBJ2-1; D is possibly TRBD2 (6 bases). The CDR3 runs to 13 residues. Germline V lookup: CDR1 SGHTS, CDR2 YDEGEE.

The chain links TRBV9 to TRBJ2-3; the D gene is possibly TRBD2 (6 bases). The V gene lost 0 bases and the J gene lost 2 bases, with 7 bases spanning the gap. Germline loops: CDR1 SGDLS, CDR2 YYNGEE. The CDR3 totals 14 residues. For the CDR3, the DNA is TGTGCCAGCAGCGTAGCGGGAGACACAGATACGCAGTATTTT. Translating gives CASSVAGDTDTQYF. The whole variable domain, remainder taken from reference TRBV9 and TRBJ2-3, is DSGVTQTPKHLITATGQRVTLRCSPRSGDLSVYWYQQSLDQGLQFLIQYYNGEERAKGNILERFSAQQFPDLHSELNLSSLELGDSALYFCASSVAGDTDTQYFGPGTRLTVL.

The V and J genes are TRBV9 and TRBJ2-3; 13 bases align to TRBD2. Losses at the gene ends were 1 base for V and 2 bases for J; bases not matched to a gene: 7. The germline V gene encodes CDR1 SGDLS and CDR2 YYNGEE. CDR3 length: 18 residues. The DNA of the CDR3 is TGTGCCAGCAGCGTAAGGGGGACTAGCGGGGAGGTCACAGATACGCAGTATTTT. Encoded protein: CASSVRGTSGEVTDTQYF. Based on the CDR3 plus reference TRBV9 and TRBJ2-3, the full variable domain is DSGVTQTPKHLITATGQRVTLRCSPRSGDLSVYWYQQSLDQGLQFLIQYYNGEERAKGNILERFSAQQFPDLHSELNLSSLELGDSALYFCASSVRGTSGEVTDTQYFGPGTRLTVL.

This chain uses TRBV28 with TRBJ2-7, with D possibly being TRBD2 (5 bases). CDR1 and CDR2 (germline): MDHEN, SYDVKM. The length of the CDR3 is 15 residues. Trimming removed 4 bases from V and 2 bases from J, with 15 bases in between. DNA of the CDR3: TGTGCCAGCAGTTCCCCGGGTAGCGCAACCTACGAGCAGTACTTC. This codes for CASSSPGSATYEQYF.